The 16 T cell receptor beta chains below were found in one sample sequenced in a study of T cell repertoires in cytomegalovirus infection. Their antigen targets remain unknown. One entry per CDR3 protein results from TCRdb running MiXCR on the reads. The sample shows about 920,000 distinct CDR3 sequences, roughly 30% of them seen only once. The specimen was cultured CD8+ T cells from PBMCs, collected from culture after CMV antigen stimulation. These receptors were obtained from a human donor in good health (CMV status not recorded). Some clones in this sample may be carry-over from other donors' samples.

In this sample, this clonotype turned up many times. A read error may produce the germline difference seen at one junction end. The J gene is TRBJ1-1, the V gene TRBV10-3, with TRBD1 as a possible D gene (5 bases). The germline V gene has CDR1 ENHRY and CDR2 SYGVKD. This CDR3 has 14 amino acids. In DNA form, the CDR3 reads TGTGCCATCAGTGAGTCGGAGGGTATAGGGGAGATCGACTTT. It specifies CAISESEGIGEIDF.

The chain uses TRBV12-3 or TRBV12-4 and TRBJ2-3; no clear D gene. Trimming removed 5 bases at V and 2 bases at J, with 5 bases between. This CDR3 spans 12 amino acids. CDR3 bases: TGTGCCAGCAGTAAGTTCACAGATACGCAGTATTTT. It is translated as CASSKFTDTQYF.

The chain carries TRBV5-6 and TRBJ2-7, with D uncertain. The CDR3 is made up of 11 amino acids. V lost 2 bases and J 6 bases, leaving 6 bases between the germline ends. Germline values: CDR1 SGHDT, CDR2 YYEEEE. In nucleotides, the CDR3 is TGTGCCAGCAGCTTTCGAAGCGAGCAGTACGTC. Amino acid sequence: CASSFRSEQYV.

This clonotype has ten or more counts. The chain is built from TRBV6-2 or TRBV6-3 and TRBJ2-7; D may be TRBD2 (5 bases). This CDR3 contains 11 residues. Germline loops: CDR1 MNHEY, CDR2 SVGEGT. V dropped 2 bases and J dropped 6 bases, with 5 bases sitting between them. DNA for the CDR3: TGTGCCAGCAGTTACGGGAGCGAGCAGTACGTC. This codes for CASSYGSEQYV.

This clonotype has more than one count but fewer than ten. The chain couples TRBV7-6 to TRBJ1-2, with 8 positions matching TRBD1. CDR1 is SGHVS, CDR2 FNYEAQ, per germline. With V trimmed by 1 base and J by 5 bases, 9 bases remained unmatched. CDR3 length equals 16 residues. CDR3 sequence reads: CASSLGTGQGRYGYTF. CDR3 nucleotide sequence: TGTGCCAGCAGCTTAGGCACAGGACAGGGTCGTTATGGCTACACCTTC.

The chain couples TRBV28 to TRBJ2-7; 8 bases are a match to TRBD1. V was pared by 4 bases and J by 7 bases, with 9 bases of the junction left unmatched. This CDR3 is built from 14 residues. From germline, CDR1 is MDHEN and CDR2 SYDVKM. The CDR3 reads CASSSPGTGAEQYF. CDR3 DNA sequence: TGTGCCAGCAGTTCTCCCGGGACAGGCGCGGAGCAGTACTTC.

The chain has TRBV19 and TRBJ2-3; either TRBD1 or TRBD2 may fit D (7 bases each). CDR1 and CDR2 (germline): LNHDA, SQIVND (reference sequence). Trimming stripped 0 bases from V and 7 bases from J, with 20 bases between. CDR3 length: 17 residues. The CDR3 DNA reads TGTGCCAGTAGTATAGATCCCCCAGGGGGGGGAGACTATACGCAGTATTTT. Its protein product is CASSIDPPGGGDYTQYF.

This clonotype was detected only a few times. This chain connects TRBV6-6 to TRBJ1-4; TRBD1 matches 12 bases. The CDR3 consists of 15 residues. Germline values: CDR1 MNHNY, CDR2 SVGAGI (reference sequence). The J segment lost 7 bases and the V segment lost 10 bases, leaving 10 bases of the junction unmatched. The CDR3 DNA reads TGTGCCACCAAGTTGCCGGGACAGGGGGCTGAAAAACTGTTTTTT. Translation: CATKLPGQGAEKLFF.

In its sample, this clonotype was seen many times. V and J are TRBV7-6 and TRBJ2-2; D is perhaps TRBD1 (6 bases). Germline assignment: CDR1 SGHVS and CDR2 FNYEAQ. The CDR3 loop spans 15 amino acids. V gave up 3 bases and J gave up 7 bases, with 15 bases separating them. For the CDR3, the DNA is TGTGCCAGCAGCTTTATACAGGGCAAACTCGGGGAGCTGTTTTTT. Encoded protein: CASSFIQGKLGELFF.

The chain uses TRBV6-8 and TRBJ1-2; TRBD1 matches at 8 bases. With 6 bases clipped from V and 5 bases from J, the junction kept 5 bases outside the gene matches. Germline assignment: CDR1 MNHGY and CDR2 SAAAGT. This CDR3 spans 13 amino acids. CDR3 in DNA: TGTGCCAGCAGCCAGGGGGCGAGTTATGGCTACACCTTC. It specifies CASSQGASYGYTF.

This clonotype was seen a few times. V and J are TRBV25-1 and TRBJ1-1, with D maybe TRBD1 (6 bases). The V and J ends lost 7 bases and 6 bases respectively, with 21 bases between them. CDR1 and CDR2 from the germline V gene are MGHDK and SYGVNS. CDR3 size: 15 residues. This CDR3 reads CASTFRAGGRAEAFF. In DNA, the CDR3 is TGTGCCAGCACCTTTAGGGCGGGGGGCAGGGCTGAAGCTTTCTTT.

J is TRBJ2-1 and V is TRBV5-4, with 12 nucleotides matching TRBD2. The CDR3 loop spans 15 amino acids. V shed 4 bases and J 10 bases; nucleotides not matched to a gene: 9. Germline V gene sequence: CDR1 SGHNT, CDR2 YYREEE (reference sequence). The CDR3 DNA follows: TGTGCCAGCAGCCCGGGACTAGCGGGTCTCAGGGAGCAGTTCTTC. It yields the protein CASSPGLAGLREQFF.

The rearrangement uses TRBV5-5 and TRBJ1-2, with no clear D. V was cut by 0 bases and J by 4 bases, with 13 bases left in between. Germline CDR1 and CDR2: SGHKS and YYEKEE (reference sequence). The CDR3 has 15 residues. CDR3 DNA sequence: TGTGCCAGCAGCTTGGCCGGTGGGTCGGCCTATGGCTACACCTTC. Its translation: CASSLAGGSAYGYTF.

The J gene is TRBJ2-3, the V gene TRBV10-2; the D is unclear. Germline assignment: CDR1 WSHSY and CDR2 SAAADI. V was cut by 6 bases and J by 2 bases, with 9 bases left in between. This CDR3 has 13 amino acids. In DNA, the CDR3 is TGCGCCAGCAGCGACCGATACACAGATACGCAGTATTTT. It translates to CASSDRYTDTQYF.

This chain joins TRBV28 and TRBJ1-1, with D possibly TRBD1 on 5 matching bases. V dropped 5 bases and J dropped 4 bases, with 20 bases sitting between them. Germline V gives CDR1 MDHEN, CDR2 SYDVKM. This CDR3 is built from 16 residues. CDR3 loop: CASSPVGGPGGTEAFF. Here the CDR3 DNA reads TGTGCCAGCAGTCCGGTGGGGGGACCGGGAGGCACTGAAGCTTTCTTT.

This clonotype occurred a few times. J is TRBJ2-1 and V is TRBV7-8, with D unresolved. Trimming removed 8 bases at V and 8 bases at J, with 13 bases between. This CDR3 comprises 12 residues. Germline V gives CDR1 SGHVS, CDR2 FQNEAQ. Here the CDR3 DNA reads TGTGCCAGCGGTTCAAGTAGGGATGAGCAGTTCTTC. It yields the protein CASGSSRDEQFF.